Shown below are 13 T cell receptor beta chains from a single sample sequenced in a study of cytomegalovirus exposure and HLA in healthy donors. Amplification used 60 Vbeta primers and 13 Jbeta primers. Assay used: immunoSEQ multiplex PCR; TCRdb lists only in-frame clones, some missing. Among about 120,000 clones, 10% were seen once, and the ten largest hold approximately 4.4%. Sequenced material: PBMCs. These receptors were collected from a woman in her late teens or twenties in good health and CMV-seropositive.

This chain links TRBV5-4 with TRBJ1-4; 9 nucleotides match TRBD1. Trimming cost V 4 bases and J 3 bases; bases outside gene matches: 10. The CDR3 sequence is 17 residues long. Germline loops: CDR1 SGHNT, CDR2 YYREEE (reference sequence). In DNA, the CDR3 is TGTGCCAGCAGCCCGGACAGGGGAGGTTGGGCTAATGAAAAACTGTTTTTT. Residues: CASSPDRGGWANEKLFF.

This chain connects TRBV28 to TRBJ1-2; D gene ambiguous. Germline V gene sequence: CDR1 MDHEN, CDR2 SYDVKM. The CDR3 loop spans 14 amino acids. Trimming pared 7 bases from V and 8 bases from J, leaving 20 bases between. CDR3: CASIPSPGGPGYTF. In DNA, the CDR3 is TGTGCCAGCATCCCATCTCCTGGAGGGCCCGGCTACACCTTC.

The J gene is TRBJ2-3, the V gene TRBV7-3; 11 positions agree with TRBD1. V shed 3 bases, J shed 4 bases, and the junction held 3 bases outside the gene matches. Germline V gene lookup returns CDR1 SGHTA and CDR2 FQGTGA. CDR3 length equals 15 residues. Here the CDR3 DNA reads TGTGCCAGCAGCTTGGGACAGGGGGAATCAGATACGCAGTATTTT. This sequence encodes CASSLGQGESDTQYF. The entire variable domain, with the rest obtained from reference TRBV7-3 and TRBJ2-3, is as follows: GAGVSQTPSNKVTEKGKYVELRCDPISGHTALYWYRQSLGQGPEFLIYFQGTGAADDSGLPNDRFFAVRPEGSVSTLKIQRTERGDSAVYLCASSLGQGESDTQYFGPGTRLTVL.

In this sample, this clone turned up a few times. The CDR3 reads CASRTGTDYGYTF. The CDR3 bases are TGTGCCAGCAGAACCGGGACAGACTATGGCTACACCTTC. The rearrangement uses TRBV6-6 and TRBJ1-2, with 7 bases matching TRBD1. The germline gives CDR1 MNHNY, CDR2 SVGAGI (reference sequence). The CDR3 extends over 13 amino acids. J lost 3 bases, V lost 6 bases, and 4 bases had no gene match.

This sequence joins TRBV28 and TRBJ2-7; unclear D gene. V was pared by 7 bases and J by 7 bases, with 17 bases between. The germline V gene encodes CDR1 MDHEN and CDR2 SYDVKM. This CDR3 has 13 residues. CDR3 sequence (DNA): TGTGCCAGCAATCTCCGGGTCCCCGGGGAGCAGTACTTC. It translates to CASNLRVPGEQYF. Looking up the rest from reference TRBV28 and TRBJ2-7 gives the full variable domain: DVKVTQSSRYLVKRTGEKVFLECVQDMDHENMFWYRQDPGLGLRLIYFSYDVKMKEKGDIPEGYSVSREKKERFSLILESASTNQTSMYLCASNLRVPGEQYFGPGTRLTVT.

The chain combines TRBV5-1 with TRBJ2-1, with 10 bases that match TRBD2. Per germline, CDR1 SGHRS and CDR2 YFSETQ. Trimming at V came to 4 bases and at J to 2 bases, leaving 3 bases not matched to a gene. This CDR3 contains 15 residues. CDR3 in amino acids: CASSLLAGAYNEQFF. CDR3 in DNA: TGCGCCAGCAGCCTGCTAGCGGGAGCCTACAATGAGCAGTTCTTC.

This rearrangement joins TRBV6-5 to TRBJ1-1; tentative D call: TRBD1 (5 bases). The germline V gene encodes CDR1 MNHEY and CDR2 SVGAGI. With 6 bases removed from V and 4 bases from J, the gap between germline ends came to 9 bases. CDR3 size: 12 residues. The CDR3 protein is CASSLGVTEAFF. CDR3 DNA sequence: TGTGCCAGCAGCCTAGGGGTCACTGAAGCTTTCTTT.

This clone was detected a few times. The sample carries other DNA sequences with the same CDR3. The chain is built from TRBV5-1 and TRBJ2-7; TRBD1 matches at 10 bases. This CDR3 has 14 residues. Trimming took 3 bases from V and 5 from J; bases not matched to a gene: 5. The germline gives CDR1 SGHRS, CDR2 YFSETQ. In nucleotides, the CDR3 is TGCGCCAGCAGCTACCGGGACAGGGGCGACGAGCAGTACTTC. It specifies CASSYRDRGDEQYF.

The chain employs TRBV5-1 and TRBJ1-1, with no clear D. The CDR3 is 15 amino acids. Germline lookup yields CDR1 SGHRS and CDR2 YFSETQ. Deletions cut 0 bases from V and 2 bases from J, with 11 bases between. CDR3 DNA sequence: TGCGCCAGCAGCTTGGGCGCCAGGCCCAACACTGAAGCTTTCTTT. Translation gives CASSLGARPNTEAFF.

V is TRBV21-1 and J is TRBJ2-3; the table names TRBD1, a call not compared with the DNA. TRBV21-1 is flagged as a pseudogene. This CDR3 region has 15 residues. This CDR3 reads CASTNGAYGTDTQYF. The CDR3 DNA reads TGTGCCAGCACGAATGGGGCGTATGGCACAGATACGCAGTATTTT.

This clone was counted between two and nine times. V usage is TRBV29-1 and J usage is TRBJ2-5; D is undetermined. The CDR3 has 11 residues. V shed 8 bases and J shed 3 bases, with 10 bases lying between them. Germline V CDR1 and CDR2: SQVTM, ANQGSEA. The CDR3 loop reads CSIQVKETQYF. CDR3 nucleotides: TGCAGCATACAAGTGAAAGAGACCCAGTACTTC.

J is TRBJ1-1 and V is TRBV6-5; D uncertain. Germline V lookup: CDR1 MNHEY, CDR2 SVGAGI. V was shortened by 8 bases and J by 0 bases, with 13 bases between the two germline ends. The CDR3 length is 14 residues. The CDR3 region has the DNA TGTGCCAGCGCCCTGGGCCTTATGAACACTGAAGCTTTCTTT. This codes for CASALGLMNTEAFF.

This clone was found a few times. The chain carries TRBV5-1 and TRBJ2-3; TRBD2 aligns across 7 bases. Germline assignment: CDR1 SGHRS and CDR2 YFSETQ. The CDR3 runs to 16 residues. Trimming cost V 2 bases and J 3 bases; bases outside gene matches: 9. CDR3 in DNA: TGCGCCAGCAGCTTCTCCTCGGGGGGTAAAACAGATACGCAGTATTTT. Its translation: CASSFSSGGKTDTQYF.